This T cell receptor (beta chain) was sequenced during a study of circulating and synovial CD4+ cells in juvenile arthritis. Donors were patients with active juvenile idiopathic arthritis. The CDR3 consists of 13 residues. V lost 9 bases, J lost 0 bases, and 4 bases stayed unmatched. In germline, CDR1 is LNHDA, CDR2 SQIVND (reference sequence). The study's findings and limits: CPL versus bulk CD4 samples: T cell genome counts differed by at least an order of magnitude. Measured synovium overlap likely understates the true shared repertoire. These repertoires were less diverse than bulk blood CD4 repertoires.

Turning to this clone: Its target is not known.

TCRdb keeps only in-frame clones here, not all; method: immunoSEQ multiplex PCR. This table has about 34,000 clones, just under 97% appearing once. The specimen was CD4+ T cells from blood. The chain couples TRBV19 to TRBJ2-5; the match to TRBD2 covers 7 bases. The receptor was derived from a human donor with juvenile idiopathic arthritis. Here the CDR3 reads CASRLADQETQYF. CDR3 nucleotide sequence: TGTGCCAGCCGACTAGCAGACCAAGAGACCCAGTACTTC.